This TCR beta chain is from a study of cytomegalovirus exposure and HLA in healthy donors. This clone was seen a few times. Its antigen remains unknown. Study results and limitations: A missense variant in DCLRE1C was later tied to TCR beta V- and J-gene trimming.

The length of the CDR3 is 12 residues. Germline CDR1 MNHNS, CDR2 SASEGT. V dropped 3 bases and J dropped 7 bases, with 9 bases sitting between them. With 60 Vbeta and 13 Jbeta primers, the PCR was carried out. Method: immunoSEQ multiplex PCR; TCRdb's copy keeps in-frame clones and lacks some. The data contain about 190,000 clones, roughly 80% of them singletons. This rearrangement joins TRBV6-1 to TRBJ1-1; tentatively, D is TRBD1 (5 bases). This sequence was found in a boy aged 5-17 years in good health and CMV-seronegative. The sample consisted of PBMCs. The CDR3 sequence is CASSERQGEAFF. The CDR3 bases are TGTGCCAGCAGTGAGAGGCAGGGTGAAGCTTTCTTT.